The following is a TCR beta chain sequence with its context. Its antigen is not identified. The data originate from a study of T cell responses to AZD1222 COVID-19 vaccine. General study findings and limits: Clonal diversity may have been underestimated in mostly white British donors.

Germline V gene lookup returns CDR1 MNHNY and CDR2 SVGAGI (reference sequence). The CDR3 runs 16 residues. V shed 8 bases and J 3 bases; nucleotides not matched to a gene: 11. The repertoire was sequenced with immunoSEQ multiplex PCR; TCRdb's copy has only in-frame clones and lacks some. The profile covers more than 100,000 clones, with 86% appearing a single time and about 7.8% taken by the ten largest. Specimen: peripheral blood, collected on day 0 of AZD1222 vaccination. The TCR was taken from an adult in good health. The chain links TRBV6-6 to TRBJ1-3; 9 bases match TRBD1. The CDR3 spells CASSDRGRYVGNTIYF. CDR3 in DNA: TGTGCCAGCTCGGACAGGGGAAGATATGTTGGAAACACCATATATTTT.